Presented here are 11 T cell receptor beta chains from one specimen sequenced in a study of cytomegalovirus exposure and HLA in healthy donors. PCR primers comprised 60 Vbeta and 13 Jbeta primers. Sequencing used immunoSEQ multiplex PCR; TCRdb keeps in-frame clones, though not all of them. The data contain 55,000 to 65,000 clones, roughly 83% of them singletons. Sequencing was performed on PBMCs. The receptors originated from a human donor in good health.

The V and J genes are TRBV28 and TRBJ2-4; 7 bases line up with TRBD1. The CDR3 loop spans 16 amino acids. The germline V gene has CDR1 MDHEN and CDR2 SYDVKM. V lost 6 bases and J lost 2; bases outside the gene matches: 10. CDR3 nucleotide sequence: TGTGCCAGCAGGCCAACAGGGGTTTTGACCAAAAACATTCAGTACTTC. It encodes CASRPTGVLTKNIQYF.

The CDR3: CASSWGDRGHEQYF. CDR3 sequence (DNA): TGCGCCAGCAGCTGGGGTGACAGGGGCCACGAGCAGTACTTC. The J gene is TRBJ2-7, the V gene TRBV5-1; TRBD1 agrees at 8 bases. CDR1 and CDR2 from the germline V gene are SGHRS and YFSETQ. The CDR3 consists of 14 residues. V shed 3 bases, J shed 5 bases, and the junction held 7 bases outside the gene matches.

CDR3 sequence reads: CASRQTGQGSYNEQFF. For the CDR3, the DNA is TGTGCCAGCAGACAGACGGGACAGGGATCCTACAATGAGCAGTTCTTC. The chain employs TRBV28 and TRBJ2-1; the match to TRBD1 covers 9 bases. Germline loops: CDR1 MDHEN, CDR2 SYDVKM. The CDR3 is 16 residues long. Germline trimming cut 6 bases from V and 1 base from J; bases unmatched to any gene: 7.

This chain joins TRBV6-1 and TRBJ2-1; 10 bases are shared with TRBD2. Trimming took 3 bases from V and 5 from J; bases not matched to a gene: 7. This CDR3 spans 16 amino acids. Germline values: CDR1 MNHNS, CDR2 SASEGT. DNA of the CDR3: TGTGCCAGCAGTGAGCGGAGCGGGGGGGCCCACAATGAGCAGTTCTTC. Translated: CASSERSGGAHNEQFF.

The V call is TRBV29-1, the J call TRBJ2-3; 9 positions agree with TRBD1. This CDR3 is built from 14 residues. V lost 4 bases to trimming and J lost 0 bases; unmatched junction nucleotides: 2. Per the germline V gene, CDR1 is SQVTM and CDR2 is ANQGSEA. The CDR3 sequence: CSVAGTGSTDTQYF. The CDR3 DNA is TGCAGCGTTGCCGGGACAGGGAGCACAGATACGCAGTATTTT.

The DNA of the CDR3 is TGTGCCAGTAGTAGGACAGGAGGTGTCAATGAGCAGTTCTTC. This translates into CASSRTGGVNEQFF. The V call is TRBV19, the J call TRBJ2-1; 7 positions agree with TRBD1. This CDR3 has 14 amino acids. Trimming removed 4 bases from V and 6 bases from J; junction bases left unmatched: 6. The germline CDR1 and CDR2 sequences are LNHDA and SQIVND (reference sequence).

This rearrangement joins TRBV18 to TRBJ1-3, with D maybe TRBD1 (5 bases). This CDR3 has 16 amino acids. Trimming left V 2 bases short and J 0 bases short, with 11 bases between. Germline V gene data show CDR1 as KGHSH and CDR2 as LQKENI. CDR3 in DNA: TGTGCCAGCTCACCAACACAGGCCAGCTCTGGAAACACCATATATTTT. It yields the protein CASSPTQASSGNTIYF. Filled out from reference TRBV18 and TRBJ1-3, the complete variable domain reads NAGVMQNPRHLVRRRGQEARLRCSPMKGHSHVYWYRQLPEEGLKFMVYLQKENIIDESGMPKERFSAEFPKEGPSILRIQQVVRGDSAAYFCASSPTQASSGNTIYFGEGSWLTVV.

The chain is built from TRBV7-2 and TRBJ2-5; the D is unclear. Between the trimmed V and J ends, which lost 4 bases and 7 bases, there was a span of 16 bases. Germline CDR1 reads SGHTA; CDR2 reads FQGNSA. This CDR3 comprises 14 residues. Here the CDR3 reads CASSSQPRSGTQYF. CDR3 in DNA: TGTGCCAGCAGCTCACAGCCCCGCTCAGGGACCCAGTACTTC.

The V call is TRBV4-2, the J call TRBJ2-7, with D possibly TRBD2 on 6 matching bases. Trimming stripped 0 bases from V and 0 bases from J, with 15 bases between. CDR3 length: 17 residues. Germline V gene lookup returns CDR1 LGHNA and CDR2 YNFKEQ. CDR3 in DNA: TGTGCCAGCAGCCAAGAGGAGGGACGGCTGAGCTCCTACGAGCAGTACTTC. The encoded protein is CASSQEEGRLSSYEQYF.

This rearrangement joins TRBV29-1 to TRBJ1-1; D remains unclear. CDR1 SQVTM and CDR2 ANQGSEA come from the germline V gene. The CDR3 has 13 residues. Trimming stripped 6 bases from V and 1 base from J, with 12 bases between. The CDR3 coding sequence is TGCAGCGTGAGGATACAAGCGAACACTGAAGCTTTCTTT. Its protein product is CSVRIQANTEAFF.

The chain is built from TRBV7-9 and TRBJ2-5; D possibly corresponds to TRBD1 (5 bases). Germline values: CDR1 SEHNR, CDR2 FQNEAQ (reference sequence). Trimming left V 6 bases short and J 5 bases short, with 22 bases between. CDR3 length: 16 residues. As DNA, the CDR3 is TGTGCCAGCAGGCAAGAGCCCGTAACAGGTGCGGAGACCCAGTACTTC. Translated, it gives CASRQEPVTGAETQYF.